The rows below give T cell receptor beta chains drawn from one sample of a study of T cell responses to AZD1222 COVID-19 vaccine. Clones were read by immunoSEQ multiplex PCR, and TCRdb kept only the in-frame ones, dropping some. This sample has 90,000 to 95,000 clones, with more than 75% found just once. This specimen was peripheral blood, taken on day 0 of AZD1222 vaccination. Receptors were obtained from an adult in good health. Each CDR3 is given without its conserved first and last residue. Each record gives: V gene, J gene, CDR3 protein.

TRBV7-2	TRBJ2-7	ASSLEGGLSEQY
TRBV18	TRBJ2-1	ASSPRQSQGDEQF
TRBV6-2/TRBV6-3	TRBJ2-3	ASSPGTVTDTQY
TRBV20-1	TRBJ2-1	SASGLSGVREQF
TRBV7-3	TRBJ1-2	ASSLSGQTLYGYT
TRBV6-2/TRBV6-3	TRBJ2-3	ASSRTGAPGADTQY
TRBV6-5	TRBJ2-7	ASSSVYEQY
TRBV7-9	TRBJ1-2	ASSLDSYVRYT
TRBV5-1	TRBJ2-2	ASSFNTGELF
TRBV7-9	TRBJ1-1	ASSLDRGRPNTEAF
TRBV19	TRBJ1-5	ASRAMGSRNQPQH
TRBV14	TRBJ1-2	ASSRRQGWSYGYT
TRBV13	TRBJ1-1	ASSLRGGTEAF
TRBV30	TRBJ1-5	AWSVNVQQPQH
TRBV4-2	TRBJ2-3	ASSRTSGGPTDTQY
TRBV11-2	TRBJ2-1	ASSSRPGLASNEQF
TRBV5-4	TRBJ1-2	ASSFVGGGGYT
TRBV6-5	TRBJ1-3	ASSPPGSGNTIY
TRBV2	TRBJ1-5	ASSETSGYQPQH
TRBV28	TRBJ1-5	ASIGGGSRPQH
TRBV7-2	TRBJ1-2	ASSLSYGGYGYT
TRBV19	TRBJ1-1	ASSRSWVSAEAF
TRBV4-1	TRBJ2-7	ASSQAALGSYEQY
TRBV19	TRBJ1-2	ASSIRAGRNYGYT
TRBV3-1/TRBV3-2	TRBJ2-7	ASSQGQGVVQY
TRBV6-2/TRBV6-3	TRBJ1-6	ASSGQGNSPLH
TRBV5-4	TRBJ1-2	ASSPGTFNYGYT
TRBV28	TRBJ1-2	ASSTGVDYGYT
TRBV6-2/TRBV6-3	TRBJ1-1	ASSRPLGEAF
TRBV5-4	TRBJ1-2	ASSPGQGAQATYGYT
TRBV10-3	TRBJ1-1	AISPTGSGTEAF
TRBV19	TRBJ1-2	ASSRRQAGYGYT
TRBV9	TRBJ2-3	ASSAEAGGYTQY
TRBV5-1	TRBJ2-5	ASSFWDSQETQY
TRBV2	TRBJ2-7	ASTQGGQGDQY
TRBV6-4	TRBJ1-2	ASSSQGNSGGYT
TRBV6-2/TRBV6-3	TRBJ2-5	ASSYNTGLGETQY